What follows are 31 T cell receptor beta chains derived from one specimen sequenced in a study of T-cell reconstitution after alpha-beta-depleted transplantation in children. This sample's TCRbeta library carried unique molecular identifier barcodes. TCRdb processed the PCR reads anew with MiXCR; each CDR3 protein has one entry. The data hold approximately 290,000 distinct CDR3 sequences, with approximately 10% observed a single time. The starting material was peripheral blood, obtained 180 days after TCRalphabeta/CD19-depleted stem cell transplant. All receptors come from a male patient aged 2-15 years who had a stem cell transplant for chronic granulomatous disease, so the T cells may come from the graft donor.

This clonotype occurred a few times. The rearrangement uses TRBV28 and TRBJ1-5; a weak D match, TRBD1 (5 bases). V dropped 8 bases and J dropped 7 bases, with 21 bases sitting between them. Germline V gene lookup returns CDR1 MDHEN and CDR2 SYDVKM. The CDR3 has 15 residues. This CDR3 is CASYTRRGGDQPQHF. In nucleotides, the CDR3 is TGTGCCAGCTATACACGGCGCGGGGGGGACCAGCCCCAGCATTTT.

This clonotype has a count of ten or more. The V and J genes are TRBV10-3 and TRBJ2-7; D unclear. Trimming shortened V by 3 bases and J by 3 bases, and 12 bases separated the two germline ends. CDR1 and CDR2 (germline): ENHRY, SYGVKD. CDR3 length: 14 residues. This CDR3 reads CAISDRVTSYEQYF. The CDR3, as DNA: TGTGCCATCAGTGATCGGGTTACCAGCTACGAGCAGTACTTC.

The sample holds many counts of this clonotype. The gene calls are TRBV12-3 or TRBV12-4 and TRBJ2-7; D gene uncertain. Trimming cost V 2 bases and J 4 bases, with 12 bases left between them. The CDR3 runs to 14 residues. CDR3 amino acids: CASSLKSVRYEQYF. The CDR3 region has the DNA TGTGCCAGCAGTTTAAAATCGGTTCGGTACGAGCAGTACTTC.

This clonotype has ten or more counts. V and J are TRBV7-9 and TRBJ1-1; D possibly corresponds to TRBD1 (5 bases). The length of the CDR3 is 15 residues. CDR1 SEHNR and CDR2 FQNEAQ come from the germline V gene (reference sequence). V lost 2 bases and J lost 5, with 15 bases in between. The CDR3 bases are TGTGCCAGCAGCTTAAGGGGCCGGGTAGGGACTGAAGCTTTCTTT. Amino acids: CASSLRGRVGTEAFF.

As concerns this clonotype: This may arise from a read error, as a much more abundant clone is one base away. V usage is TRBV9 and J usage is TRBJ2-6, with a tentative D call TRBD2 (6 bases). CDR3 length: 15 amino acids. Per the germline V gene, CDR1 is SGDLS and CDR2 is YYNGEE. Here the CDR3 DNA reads TGTGCCAGCAGCGTAGAAGGGACTGGGGCCAACGTCATGACTTTC. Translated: CASSVEGTGANVMTF.

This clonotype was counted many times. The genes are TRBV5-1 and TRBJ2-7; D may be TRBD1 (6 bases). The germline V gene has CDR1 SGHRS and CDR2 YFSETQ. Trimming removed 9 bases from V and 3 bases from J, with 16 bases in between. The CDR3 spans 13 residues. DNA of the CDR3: TGCGCCACCTCTATAGGGACAAACTACGAGCAGTACTTC. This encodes CATSIGTNYEQYF.

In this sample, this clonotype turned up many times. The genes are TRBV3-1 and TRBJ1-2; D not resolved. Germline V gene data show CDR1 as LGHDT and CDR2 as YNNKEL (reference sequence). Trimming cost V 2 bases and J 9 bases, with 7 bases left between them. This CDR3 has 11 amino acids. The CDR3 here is CASSQMMRYTF. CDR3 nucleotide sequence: TGTGCCAGCAGCCAAATGATGCGCTACACCTTC.

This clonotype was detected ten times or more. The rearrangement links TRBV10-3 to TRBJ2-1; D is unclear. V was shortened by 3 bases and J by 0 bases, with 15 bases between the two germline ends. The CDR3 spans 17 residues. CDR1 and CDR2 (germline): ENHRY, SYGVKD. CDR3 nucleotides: TGTGCCATCAGTGAAAGGGCTACCGCCAGCTCCTACAATGAGCAGTTCTTC. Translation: CAISERATASSYNEQFF.

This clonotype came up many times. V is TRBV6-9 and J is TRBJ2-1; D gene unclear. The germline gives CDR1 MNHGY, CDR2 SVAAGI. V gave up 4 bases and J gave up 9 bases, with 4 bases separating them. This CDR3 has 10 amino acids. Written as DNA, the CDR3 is TGTGCCAGCAGTTGTCCTGAGCAGTTCTTC. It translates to CASSCPEQFF.

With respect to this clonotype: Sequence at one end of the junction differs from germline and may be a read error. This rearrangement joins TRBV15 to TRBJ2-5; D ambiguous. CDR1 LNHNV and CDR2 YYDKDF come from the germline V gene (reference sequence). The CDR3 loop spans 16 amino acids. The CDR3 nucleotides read TGTGCCACCAGCAGAGCTGGATCTTACCTCCAAGAGACCCAGGACTTC. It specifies CATSRAGSYLQETQDF. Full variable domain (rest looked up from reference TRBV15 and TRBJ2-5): DAMVIQNPRYQVTQFGKPVTLSCSQTLNHNVMYWYQQKSSQAPKLLFHYYDKDFNNEADTPDNFQSRRPNTSFCFLDIRSPGLGDTAMYLCATSRAGSYLQETQDFGPGTRLLVL.

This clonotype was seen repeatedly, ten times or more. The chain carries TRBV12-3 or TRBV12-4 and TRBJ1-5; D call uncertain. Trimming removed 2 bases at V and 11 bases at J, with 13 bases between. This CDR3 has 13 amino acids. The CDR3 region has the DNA TGTGCCAGCAGTTTATTTGAGTCCCAGGCCCAGCATTTT. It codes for CASSLFESQAQHF.

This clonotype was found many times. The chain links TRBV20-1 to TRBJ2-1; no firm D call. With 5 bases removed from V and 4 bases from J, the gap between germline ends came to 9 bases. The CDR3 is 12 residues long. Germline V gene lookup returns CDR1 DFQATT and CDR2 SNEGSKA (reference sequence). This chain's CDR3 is CSAGGFYNEQFF. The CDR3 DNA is TGCAGTGCTGGCGGATTTTACAATGAGCAGTTCTTC.

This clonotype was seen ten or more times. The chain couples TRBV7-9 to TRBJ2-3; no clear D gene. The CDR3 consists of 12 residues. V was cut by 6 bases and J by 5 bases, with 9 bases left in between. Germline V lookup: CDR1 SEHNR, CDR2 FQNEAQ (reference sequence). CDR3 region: CASRATGDTQYF. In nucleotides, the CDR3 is TGTGCCAGCAGGGCCACGGGAGATACGCAGTATTTT.

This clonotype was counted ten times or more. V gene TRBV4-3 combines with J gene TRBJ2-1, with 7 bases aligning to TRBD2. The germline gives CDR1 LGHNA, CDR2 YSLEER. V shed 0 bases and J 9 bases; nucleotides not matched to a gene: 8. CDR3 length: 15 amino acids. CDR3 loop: CASSQDTGLGSEQFF. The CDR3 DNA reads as TGCGCCAGCAGCCAAGATACCGGACTAGGCAGTGAGCAGTTCTTC.

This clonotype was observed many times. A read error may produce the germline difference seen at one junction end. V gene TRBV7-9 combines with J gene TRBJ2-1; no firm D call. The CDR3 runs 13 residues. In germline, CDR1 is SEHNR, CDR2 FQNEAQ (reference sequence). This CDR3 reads CASSLAGYYEQFF. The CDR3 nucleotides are TGTGCCAGCAGCTTAGCTGGCTACTATGAGCAGTTCTTC.

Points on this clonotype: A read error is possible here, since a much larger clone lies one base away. CDR3 sequence: CASSQDLPGQGGETQSF. Written as DNA, the CDR3 is TGTGCCAGCAGCCAAGATCTCCCGGGACAGGGAGGGGAGACCCAGTCCTTC. This chain connects TRBV3-1 to TRBJ2-5; TRBD1 aligns across 9 bases. Germline CDR1 LGHDT, CDR2 YNNKEL (reference sequence). The CDR3 contains 17 residues.

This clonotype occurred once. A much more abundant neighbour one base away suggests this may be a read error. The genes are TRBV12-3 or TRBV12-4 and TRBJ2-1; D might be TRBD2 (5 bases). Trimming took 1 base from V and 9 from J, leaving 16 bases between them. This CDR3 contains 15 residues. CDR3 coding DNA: TGTGCCAGCAGTTTAGAAGTGGGAGTGTCCAGTGAGCAGTTCTTC. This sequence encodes CASSLEVGVSSEQFF.

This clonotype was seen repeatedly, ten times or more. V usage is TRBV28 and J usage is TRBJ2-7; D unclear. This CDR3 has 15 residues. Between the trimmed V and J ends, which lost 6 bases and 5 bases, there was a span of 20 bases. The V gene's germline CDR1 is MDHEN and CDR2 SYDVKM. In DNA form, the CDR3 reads TGTGCCAGCAGCCCAATCAGGAAGTCCGCTAACGAGCAGTACTTC. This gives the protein CASSPIRKSANEQYF.

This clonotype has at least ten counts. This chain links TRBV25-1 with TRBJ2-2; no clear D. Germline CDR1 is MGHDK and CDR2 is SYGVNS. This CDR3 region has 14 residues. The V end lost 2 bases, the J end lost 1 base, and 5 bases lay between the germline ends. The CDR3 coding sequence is TGTGCCAGCAGTGAACCCCAGAACACCGGGGAGCTGTTTTTT. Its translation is CASSEPQNTGELFF.

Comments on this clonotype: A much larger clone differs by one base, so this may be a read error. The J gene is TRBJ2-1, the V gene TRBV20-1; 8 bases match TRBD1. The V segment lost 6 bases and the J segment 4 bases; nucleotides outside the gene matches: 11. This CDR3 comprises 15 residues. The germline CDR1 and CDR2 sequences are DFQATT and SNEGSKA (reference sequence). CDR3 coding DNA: TGCAGTGCCCAATTCCCGGGACAGGTGTACAATGAGCAGTTCTTC. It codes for CSAQFPGQVYNEQFF.

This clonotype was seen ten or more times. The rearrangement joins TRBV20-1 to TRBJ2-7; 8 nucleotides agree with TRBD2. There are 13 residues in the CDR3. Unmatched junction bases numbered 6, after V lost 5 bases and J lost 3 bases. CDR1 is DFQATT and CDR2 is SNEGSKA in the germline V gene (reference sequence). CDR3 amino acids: CSAAGTRDYEQYF. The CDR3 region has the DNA TGCAGTGCTGCCGGGACTAGGGACTACGAGCAGTACTTC.

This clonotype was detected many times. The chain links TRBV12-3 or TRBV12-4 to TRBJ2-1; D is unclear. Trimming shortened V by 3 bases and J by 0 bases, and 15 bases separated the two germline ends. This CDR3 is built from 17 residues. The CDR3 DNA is TGTGCCAGCAGTTTCCCGGGTGTAGGGCGCTCCTACAATGAGCAGTTCTTC. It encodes CASSFPGVGRSYNEQFF.

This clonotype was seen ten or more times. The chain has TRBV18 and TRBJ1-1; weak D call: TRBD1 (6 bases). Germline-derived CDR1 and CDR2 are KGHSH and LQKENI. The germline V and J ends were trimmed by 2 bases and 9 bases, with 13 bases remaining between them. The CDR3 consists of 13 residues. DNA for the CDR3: TGTGCCAGCTCACCAAGAGAACAGGGAAAAGCTTTCTTT. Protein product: CASSPREQGKAFF.

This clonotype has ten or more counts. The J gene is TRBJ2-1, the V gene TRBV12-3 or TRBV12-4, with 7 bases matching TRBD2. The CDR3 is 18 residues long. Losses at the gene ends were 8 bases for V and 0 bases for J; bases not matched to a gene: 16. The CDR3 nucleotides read TGTGCCAGCGACCGGCCTAGCGGAAAAGAGAGCTCCTACAATGAGCAGTTCTTC. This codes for CASDRPSGKESSYNEQFF.

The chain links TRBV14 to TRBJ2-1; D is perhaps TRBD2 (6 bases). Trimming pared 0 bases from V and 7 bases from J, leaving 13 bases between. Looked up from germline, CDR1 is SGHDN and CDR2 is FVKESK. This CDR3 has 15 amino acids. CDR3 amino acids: CASSQEREKRNEQFF. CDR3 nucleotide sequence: TGTGCCAGCAGCCAAGAACGGGAGAAAAGGAATGAGCAGTTCTTC.

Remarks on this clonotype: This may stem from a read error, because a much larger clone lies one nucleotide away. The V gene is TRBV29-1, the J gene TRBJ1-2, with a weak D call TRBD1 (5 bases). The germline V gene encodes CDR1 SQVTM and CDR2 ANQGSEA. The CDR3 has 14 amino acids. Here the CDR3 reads CSVDGVGAAYGDTF. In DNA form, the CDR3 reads TGCAGCGTTGACGGGGTCGGGGCGGCCTATGGCGACACCTTC. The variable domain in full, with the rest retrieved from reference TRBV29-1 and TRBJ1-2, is SAVISQKPSRDICQRGTSLTIQCQVDSQVTMMFWYRQQPGQSLTLIATANQGSEATYESGFVIDKFPISRPNLTFSTLTVSNMSPEDSSIYLCSVDGVGAAYGDTFGSGTRLTVV.

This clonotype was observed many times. The CDR3 nucleotides read TGCGCCAGCAGCCAAATAGCGGGATTGAACACCGGGGAGCTGTTTTTT. Its translation: CASSQIAGLNTGELFF. This chain uses TRBV4-3 with TRBJ2-2; 8 bases line up with TRBD2. The CDR3 runs to 16 residues. Germline CDR1 is LGHNA and CDR2 is YSLEER. The V and J ends lost 2 bases and 1 base, in that order; junction bases with no gene match: 3.

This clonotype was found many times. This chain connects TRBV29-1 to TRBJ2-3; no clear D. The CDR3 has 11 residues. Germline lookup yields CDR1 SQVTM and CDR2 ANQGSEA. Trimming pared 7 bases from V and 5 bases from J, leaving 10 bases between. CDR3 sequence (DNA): TGCAGCGCCACCAATGGAGATACGCAGTATTTT. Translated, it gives CSATNGDTQYF.

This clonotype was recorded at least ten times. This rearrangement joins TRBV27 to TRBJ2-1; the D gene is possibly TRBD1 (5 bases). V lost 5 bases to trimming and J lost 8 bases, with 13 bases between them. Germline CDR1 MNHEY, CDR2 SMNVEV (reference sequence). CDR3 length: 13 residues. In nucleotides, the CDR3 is TGTGCCAGCAGTCCAGGGAACCCCCATGAGCAGTTCTTC. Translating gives CASSPGNPHEQFF.

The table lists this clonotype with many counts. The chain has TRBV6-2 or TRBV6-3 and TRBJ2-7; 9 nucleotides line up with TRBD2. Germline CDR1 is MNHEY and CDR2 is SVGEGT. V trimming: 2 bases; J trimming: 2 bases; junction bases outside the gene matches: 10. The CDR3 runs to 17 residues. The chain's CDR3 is CASSYPFSGRRTYEQYF. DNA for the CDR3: TGTGCCAGCAGTTACCCTTTTAGCGGGAGACGGACCTACGAGCAGTACTTC.

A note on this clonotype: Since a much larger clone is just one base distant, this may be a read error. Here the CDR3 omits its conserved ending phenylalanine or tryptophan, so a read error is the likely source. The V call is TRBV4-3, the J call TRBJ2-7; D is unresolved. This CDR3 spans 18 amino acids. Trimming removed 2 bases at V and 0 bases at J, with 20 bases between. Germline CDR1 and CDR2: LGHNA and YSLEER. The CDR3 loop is CASSQRLALGGLSYEQYI. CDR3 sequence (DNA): TGCGCCAGCAGCCAACGTCTCGCCCTGGGCGGCCTCTCCTACGAGCAGTACATC.